This T cell receptor (beta chain) was identified in a study of blood T cell repertoires in COVID-19. Study-level information: Acute and convalescent COVID-19 samples came from the United States, Italy and Spain. The cDNA or gDNA used as material had been derived from T cells, B-cell-depleted T cells, or PBMCs.

Deletions cut 5 bases from V and 0 bases from J, with 12 bases between. The CDR3 is 14 residues long. Germline assignment: CDR1 GTSNPN and CDR2 SVGIG (reference sequence). The authors' processing: Estimates of nucleated cell counts were drawn from the amplification of reference gene primers. Only in-frame clones appear in the TCRdb table, and some are missing; sequencing was by immunoSEQ multiplex PCR. V and J calls and clone size come straight from that table; D and trimming were deduced from the DNA. The sample includes nearly 350,000 clones, 83% of them seen just once. This clone was seen only once.

This TCR derives from a man in his thirties or forties with active or convalescent COVID-19. What was sequenced was peripheral blood. The chain carries TRBV30 and TRBJ2-3; D is possibly TRBD2 (5 bases). CDR3 bases: TGTGCCTGGGTAAGAAGCGGTAGCACAGATACGCAGTATTTT. Amino acids: CAWVRSGSTDTQYF. Complete variable domain (other parts from reference TRBV30 and TRBJ2-3): SQTIHQWPATLVQPVGSPLSLECTVEGTSNPNLYWYRQAAGRGLQLLFYSVGIGQISSEVPQNLSASRPQDRQFILSSKKLLLSDSGFYLCAWVRSGSTDTQYFGPGTRLTVL.